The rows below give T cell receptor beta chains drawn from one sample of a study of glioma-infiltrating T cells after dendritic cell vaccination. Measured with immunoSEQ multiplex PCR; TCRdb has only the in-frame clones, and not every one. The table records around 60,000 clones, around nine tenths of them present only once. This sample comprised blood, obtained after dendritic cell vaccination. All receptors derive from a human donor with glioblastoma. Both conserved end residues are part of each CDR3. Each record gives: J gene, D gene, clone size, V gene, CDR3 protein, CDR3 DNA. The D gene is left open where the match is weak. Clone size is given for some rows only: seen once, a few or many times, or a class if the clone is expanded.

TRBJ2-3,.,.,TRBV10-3,CAIRDILSSTDTQYF,TGTGCCATCAGGGACATCCTGTCTAGCACAGATACGCAGTATTTT
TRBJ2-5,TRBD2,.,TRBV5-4,CASSLPLAGGPRRETQYF,TGTGCCAGCAGCTTGCCGCTAGCGGGAGGGCCGAGGCGAGAGACCCAGTACTTC
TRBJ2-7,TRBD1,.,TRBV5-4,CASSLVGQGYEQYF,TGTGCCAGCAGCTTGGTGGGACAGGGGTACGAGCAGTACTTC
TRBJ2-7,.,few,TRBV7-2,CASSRQVPYYEQYF,TGTGCCAGCAGCAGACAGGTTCCCTACTACGAGCAGTACTTC
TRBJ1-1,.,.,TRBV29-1,CSVEDGQGLTEAFF,TGCAGCGTTGAAGATGGTCAGGGCCTCACTGAAGCTTTCTTT
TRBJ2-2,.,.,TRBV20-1,CSASRDRELFF,TGCAGTGCTAGTCGGGACAGGGAGCTGTTTTTT
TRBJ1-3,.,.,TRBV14,CASSLQMSGNTIYF,TGTGCCAGCAGCCTTCAGATGTCTGGAAACACCATATATTTT
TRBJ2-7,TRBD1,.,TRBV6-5,CASSYWGQGSYEQYF,TGTGCCAGCAGTTACTGGGGACAGGGGAGTTACGAGCAGTACTTC
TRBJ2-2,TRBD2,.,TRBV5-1,CASSGTSGPGELFF,TGCGCCAGCAGCGGGACTAGCGGTCCCGGGGAGCTGTTTTTT
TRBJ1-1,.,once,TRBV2,CASRDDSNTEAFF,TGTGCCAGCAGGGATGACAGTAACACTGAAGCTTTCTTT
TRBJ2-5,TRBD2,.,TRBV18,CASSLGLAEETQYF,TGTGCCAGCTCCTTAGGACTAGCGGAAGAGACCCAGTACTTC
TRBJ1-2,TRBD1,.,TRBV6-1,CASSEWGQGIRGYTF,TGTGCCAGCAGTGAGTGGGGACAGGGGATCCGAGGCTACACCTTC
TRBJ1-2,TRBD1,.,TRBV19,CASSIGGTGDAYGYTF,TGTGCCAGTAGTATAGGGGGGACAGGGGACGCCTATGGCTACACCTTC
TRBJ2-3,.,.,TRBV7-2,CASSWTPTDTQYF,TGTGCCAGCAGTTGGACACCCACAGATACGCAGTATTTT
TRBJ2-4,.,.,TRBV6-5,CASSLGQLAKNIQYF,TGTGCCAGCAGCCTGGGGCAGCTAGCCAAAAACATTCAGTACTTC
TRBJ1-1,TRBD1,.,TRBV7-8,CASSLGQGMGTEAFF,TGTGCCAGCAGCTTAGGACAGGGGATGGGTACTGAAGCTTTCTTT
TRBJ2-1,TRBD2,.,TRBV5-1,CASSSAGASTYNEQFF,TGCGCCAGCAGCTCAGCGGGAGCCAGCACCTACAATGAGCAGTTCTTC
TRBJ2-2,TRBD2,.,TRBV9,CASSALGLAGMNTGELFF,TGTGCCAGCAGTGCCTTGGGACTAGCGGGGATGAACACCGGGGAGCTGTTTTTT
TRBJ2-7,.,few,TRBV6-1,CASSGGGLAQYF,TGTGCCAGCAGTGGCGGCGGCCTGGCCCAGTACTTC
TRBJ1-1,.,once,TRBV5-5,CASSERPGHLNSRDTEAFF,TGTGCCAGCAGCGAGCGGCCGGGACACCTCAACTCTCGGGACACTGAAGCTTTCTTT
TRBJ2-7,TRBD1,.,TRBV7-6,CASSFGDSSYEQYF,TGTGCCAGCAGCTTTGGGGACAGCTCCTACGAGCAGTACTTC
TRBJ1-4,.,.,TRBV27,CASSPRQAGWEKLFF,TGTGCCAGCAGTCCCAGACAGGCCGGGTGGGAAAAACTGTTTTTT
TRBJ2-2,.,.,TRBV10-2,CASSENSLGGELFF,TGCGCCAGCAGTGAGAACAGTCTCGGCGGGGAGCTGTTTTTT